The source of this TCR beta chain is a study of identical twins (dated by TCRdb to between 2015 and 2016). Regarding the complete study: TCR alpha and beta repertoires from monozygotic twins, unrelated adults of various ages and cord blood were deep-sequenced to test whether fetal clonotypes persist. To rule out contamination, the twin experiments were replicated at different times with different library preparation protocols. The full study reports these points: Out-of-frame TCR alpha sequences shared between twins showed an excess of low generation-probability sequences compared with coincidental sharing between unrelated individuals. Out-of-frame TCR alpha sharing in monozygotic twins was systematically underestimated by recombination models, whereas sharing between unrelated individuals was in agreement with the recombination models. Excess twin sharing in beta out-of-frame sequences was weaker because fewer shared sequences lowered the signal-to-noise ratio. Fewer insertions were carried by abundant cord blood beta clonotypes, a similar but weaker trend appeared in young adult naive repertoires, and no such trend appeared in memory repertoires. Zero-insertion analyses could be partly confounded by invariant T cells such as MAIT and iNKT, though diverse VJ usage argued against such confounding for most clonotypes. Because the same donors could not be followed over many years, the conclusions relied on cross-sectional statistical analysis.

Library method: 5' RACE. The instrument given in TCRdb is Illumina HiSeq 2000. Template switching added a universal primer binding site, and the final cDNA carried a unique molecular identifier that allowed TCR cDNA molecules to be counted accurately. First-strand cDNA for TCR alpha and beta chains was synthesized from specific primers in the conserved constant-segment region. To control for contamination, every cDNA library was double barcoded, receiving both a SMART-Mk sample barcode and Illumina barcodes. TruSeq adapter sequences, together with Illumina sample barcodes, were added in two successive PCR steps. TCR alpha and beta cDNA libraries were sequenced on the Illumina HiSeq platform with custom primers. In the paper's pipeline: MiGEC processed the raw reads to extract unique molecular identifiers, while MiXCR was used to determine the CDR3 positions. For each individual, recombination models were inferred using an EM algorithm with the repgenHMM and IGoR tools. The analysis of shared clonotypes was done with the tcR package in R, with sharing normalized by the product of cloneset sizes. Out-of-frame nonproductive sequences were analyzed to study raw recombination free of thymic and clonal selection effects. TCRdb reprocessing: public reads trimmed at Q25 with fastp, clones called with MiXCR, in-frame beta chains kept. CDR3 protein duplicates are merged, each entry listing the most common genes and DNA. The V and J calls follow TCRdb's processing rather than the paper's. Within this sample are roughly 750,000 distinct CDR3 sequences, with 21% of them counted one time only. 4% to 4.5% of the sample is taken by the ten largest.

CDR1 and CDR2 were assigned from the germline V gene (reference sequence) as SEHNR and FQNEAQ. The CDR3 has 15 amino acids, counting the end cysteine and phenylalanine. Only CDR3 DNA is held: 45 bases, read in frame from base 1. V trim: 2 bases; J trim: 3 bases; unmatched bases: 6. Every donor in the study was a healthy Caucasian. Three pairs of female monozygotic twins, all aged roughly 18 to 30 years, made up the twin cohort. RNA for TCR libraries was isolated from peripheral blood mononuclear cells. Comments on this clonotype: Its antigen is not yet known. No base quality values were provided; no much bigger clone lies one nucleotide off.

The data were also submitted as part of a second study, on T cells expressing NK-cell markers. The second investigation adds: Three sorted T-cell subsets (CD3+CD56+NKG2C+, CD3+CD56+NKG2C- and CD3+CD56-NKG2C+) from fewer than 10 donors had their TCR beta-chain repertoires profiled. Of the eight sequenced donors, seven were found to be HCMV-seropositive and one was found to be HCMV-seronegative. To restrict sorting to alphabetaTCR-expressing T cells, an anti-gammadeltaTCR antibody was added in several experiments. In about 6 donors, the dominant CD3+CD56+NKG2C+ clonotypes were found to rank among the top 10 CD8+ clonotypes and to make up about 1.0-8% of CD8+ T cells. Those dominant clonotypes were again the most abundant among CD3+CD56-NKG2C+ cells in a handful of donors, at about 28.3-65%. Whether the expanded NKG2C-expressing T cell clones were specific for HCMV antigens was left unclear. The study sequenced eight donors, all healthy volunteers chosen at random: three men and five women. A commercial ELISA kit detecting HCMV-specific IgG in serum was used to determine HCMV serostatus. For roughly six donors, bulk peripheral blood T-cell repertoires were additionally sequenced from unsorted PBMC. MIGEC was used to demultiplex reads and group reads by UMI, and MiTCR was used to assemble and quantify clonotypes. To remove erroneous sequences, TCR cDNA sequences were retained only when supported by two or more reads. Downstream repertoire analysis used the tcR package, and clonotypes were matched across fractions by CDR3 nucleotide sequence plus V segment. Antigen specificity was annotated against VDJdb with VDJmatch, allowing one amino acid substitution in CDR3.

This TCR was recovered from a woman aged 18 to 35 in good health. Material: PBMCs. Rearrangement joined TRBV7-9 to TRBJ2-7; 8 central nucleotides agree with TRBD1. The DNA reads as follows: TGTGCCAGCAGCTTATGGCCAGGGGGCAACTACGAGCAGTACTTC. Its amino acids are CASSLWPGGNYEQYF.